The clone carrying this T cell receptor (beta chain) was counted between two and nine times. The antigen is not known. The sample originates from a study of beta chain features in type 1 diabetes. Whole-study findings and limits: All four CD4+ subsets of Type 1 diabetes patients contained TCRB CDR3s that were moderately but significantly shorter.

Using CD45RO/CCR7/CD25/CD127/CD95/CD27, CD4+ naive, central memory, regulatory and stem cell-like memory cells were sorted. Every isolated RNA sample was fully reverse transcribed, so sequencing captured expressed TCRB transcripts. Here immunoSEQ multiplex PCR was the method, and the copy in TCRdb shows in-frame clones only, minus some. The data hold 150,000 to 190,000 clones, with under 13% observed a single time. The V end was cut by 6 bases, the J end by 6 bases, with 12 bases between. Germline CDR1 and CDR2: SGHTA and FQGTGA. The length of the CDR3 is 13 residues. This chain links TRBV7-3 with TRBJ2-1; possibly TRBD2 for D (6 bases). The sample comprised central memory CD4+ T cells from blood. The TCR sequence derives from a man between 25 and 39 years old with type 1 diabetes. The CDR3 DNA reads TGTGCCAGCAGTTCAACGACTAGCAATGAGCAGTTCTTC. This encodes CASSSTTSNEQFF.